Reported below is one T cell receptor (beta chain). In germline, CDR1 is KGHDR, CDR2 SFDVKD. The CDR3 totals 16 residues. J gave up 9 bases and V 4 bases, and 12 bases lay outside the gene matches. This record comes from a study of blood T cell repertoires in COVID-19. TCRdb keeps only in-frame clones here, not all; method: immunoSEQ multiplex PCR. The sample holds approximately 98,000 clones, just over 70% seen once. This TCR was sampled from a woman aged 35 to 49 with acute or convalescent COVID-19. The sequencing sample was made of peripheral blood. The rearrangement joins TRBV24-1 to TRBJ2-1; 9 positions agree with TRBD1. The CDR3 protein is CATSDAGTGFQGEQFF. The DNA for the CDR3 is TGTGCCACCAGTGACGCCGGGACAGGGTTCCAGGGTGAGCAGTTCTTC.